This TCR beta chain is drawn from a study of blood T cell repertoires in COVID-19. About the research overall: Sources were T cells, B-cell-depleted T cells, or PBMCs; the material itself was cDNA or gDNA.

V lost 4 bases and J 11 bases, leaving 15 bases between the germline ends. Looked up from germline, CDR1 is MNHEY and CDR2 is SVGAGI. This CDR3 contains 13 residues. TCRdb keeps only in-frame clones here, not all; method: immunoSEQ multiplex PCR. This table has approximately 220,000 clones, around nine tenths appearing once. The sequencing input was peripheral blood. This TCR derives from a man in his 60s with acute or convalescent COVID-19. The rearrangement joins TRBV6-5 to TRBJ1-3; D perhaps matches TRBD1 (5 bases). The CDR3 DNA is TGTGCCAGCAGTTCCCAGGGTGGTGGGGCCATATATTTT. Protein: CASSSQGGGAIYF.